This TCR beta chain was sequenced for a study of blood T cell repertoires in COVID-19. In the study overall: Acute and convalescent COVID-19 specimens originated in the United States, Italy and Spain.

The assay was immunoSEQ multiplex PCR, and TCRdb's table has in-frame clones only and misses some. The sample holds 41,000 or so clones, about 85% seen once. The CDR3 is 14 amino acids. CDR1 and CDR2 (germline): SGHVS, FNYEAQ. V was trimmed by 5 bases and J by 4 bases, leaving 14 bases between them. The sequenced sample was peripheral blood. This rearrangement joins TRBV7-6 to TRBJ1-1; D gene unclear. The receptor was isolated from a man between 60 and 75 years old with acute or convalescent COVID-19. The DNA of the CDR3 is TGTGCCAGCAGCAAACCCAGAGAGGGCACTGAAGCTTTCTTT. Protein: CASSKPREGTEAFF.